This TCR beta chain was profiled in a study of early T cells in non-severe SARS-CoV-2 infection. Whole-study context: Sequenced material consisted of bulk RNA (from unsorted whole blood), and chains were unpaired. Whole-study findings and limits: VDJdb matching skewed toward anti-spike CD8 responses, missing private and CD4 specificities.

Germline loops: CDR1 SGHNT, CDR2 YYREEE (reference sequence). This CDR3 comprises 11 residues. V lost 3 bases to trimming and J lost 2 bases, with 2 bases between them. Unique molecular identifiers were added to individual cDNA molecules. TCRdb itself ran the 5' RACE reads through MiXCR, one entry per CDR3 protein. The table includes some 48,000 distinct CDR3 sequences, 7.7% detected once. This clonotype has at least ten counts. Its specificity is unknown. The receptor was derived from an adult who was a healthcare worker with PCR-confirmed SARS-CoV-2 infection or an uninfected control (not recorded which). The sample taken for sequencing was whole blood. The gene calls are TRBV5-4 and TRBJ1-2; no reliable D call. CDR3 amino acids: CASSYNYGYTF. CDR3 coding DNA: TGTGCCAGCAGCTACAACTATGGCTACACCTTC.